The rows below give T cell receptor beta chains drawn from one sample of a study of naive and memory T cell subsets. TCRdb processed the UMI-ligation and nested PCR reads anew with MiXCR; each CDR3 protein has one entry. Of approximately 140,000 distinct CDR3 sequences in the sample, about 17% were seen once. Sequencing input: naive CD4+ T cells from blood. These receptors all come from a human donor in good health. CDR3s include the opening cysteine and the closing phenylalanine or tryptophan. The order of the fields is J gene, clone size, D gene, V gene, CDR3 DNA, CDR3 protein. The D gene is left open where the match is weak. Size is stated for part of the rows, as once, few or many counts, or as a class when the clone is expanded.

TRBJ2-3	.	TRBD2	TRBV3-1	TGTGCCAGCAGCCAAGGCGGGGGACTTGACACAGATACGCAGTATTTT	CASSQGGGLDTDTQYF
TRBJ2-7	few	TRBD1	TRBV5-1	TGCGCCAGCAGCGTACGACAGGGGCCCTACGAGCAGTACTTC	CASSVRQGPYEQYF
TRBJ1-5	.	.	TRBV10-3	TGTGCCGTGTCCGGGGCCTATAGCAATCAGCCCCAGCATTTT	CAVSGAYSNQPQHF
TRBJ2-7	.	.	TRBV6-5	TGTGCCAGCAGTTACTCGAGGGACGAGCAGTACTTC	CASSYSRDEQYF
TRBJ2-1	many	.	TRBV28	TGTGCCAGCAGTTTACGCGACAGAGCAAACCAGTTCTTC	CASSLRDRANQFF
TRBJ2-5	few	TRBD1	TRBV11-2	TGTGCCAGCAGCGAGCGACAGGGATGGGAGACCCAGTACTTC	CASSERQGWETQYF
TRBJ2-3	few	.	TRBV6-2/TRBV6-3	TGTGCCAGCAGTTACTCCTGGGGGCCTGATACGCAGTATTTT	CASSYSWGPDTQYF
TRBJ2-7	.	TRBD1	TRBV5-1	TGCGCCAGCAGCTCGGGACAGGGCGCCTCCTACGAGCAGTACTTC	CASSSGQGASYEQYF
TRBJ2-7	many	.	TRBV10-3	TGTGCCATCAAACCAGGAGCGAGGAGCTCCTACGAGCAGTACTTC	CAIKPGARSSYEQYF
TRBJ2-3	.	TRBD1	TRBV12-3/TRBV12-4	TGTGCCAGCAGCCCCTGGCGAACAGGGGACACCTCCACAGATACGCAGTATTTT	CASSPWRTGDTSTDTQYF
TRBJ2-3	few	TRBD2	TRBV13	TGTGCCAGCAGCTCCCCCGCACTAGCGGGACTAACAGATACGCAGTATTTT	CASSSPALAGLTDTQYF
TRBJ1-5	.	.	TRBV6-1	TGTGCCAGCAGTGAGAATCAGCCCCAGCATTTT	CASSENQPQHF
TRBJ1-1	.	.	TRBV6-1	TGTGCCAGCAGTCGGTCACGATCGAACACTGAAGCTTTCTTT	CASSRSRSNTEAFF
TRBJ2-7	few	.	TRBV25-1	TGTGCCAGCAGTGTCAGGGGCCCCACCTACGAGCAGTACTTC	CASSVRGPTYEQYF
TRBJ2-1	.	TRBD2	TRBV5-1	TGCGCCAGCAGCTCTCCCCGGCAGGGCGGGAGGAACTACAATGAGCAGCTCTTC	CASSSPRQGGRNYNEQLF
TRBJ1-2	.	.	TRBV19	TGTGCCAGTAGTATAGTTGGACGGGATGGCTACACCTTC	CASSIVGRDGYTF
TRBJ1-1	.	.	TRBV29-1	TGCAGCGTTTTTGGAACTGAAGCTTTCTTT	CSVFGTEAFF
TRBJ1-2	few	.	TRBV7-9	TGTGCCAGCAGCCCCATCTCGGTGCAGACCATCAATGGCTACACCTTC	CASSPISVQTINGYTF
TRBJ1-1	few	.	TRBV28	TGTGCCAGCAGTTTAAGCGCAGAGGGAGCTTTCTTT	CASSLSAEGAFF
TRBJ2-3	.	.	TRBV20-1	TGCAGTGCAACATCCAGGGTCAGGACAGATACGCAGTATTTT	CSATSRVRTDTQYF
TRBJ1-5	.	TRBD1	TRBV2	TGTGCCAGCAGTTGGGACAGGTATAGCAATCAGCCCCAGCATTTT	CASSWDRYSNQPQHF
TRBJ1-1	.	.	TRBV11-2	TGTGCCAGCAGCTTAAAGGCGGCCACTGAAGCTTTCTTT	CASSLKAATEAFF
TRBJ1-1	few	.	TRBV2	TGTGCCAGCAGTTCCCGACAGGTCCTGAACACTGAAGCTTTCTTT	CASSSRQVLNTEAFF
TRBJ2-1	few	TRBD2	TRBV4-3	TGCGCCAGCAGCCAAGACCCGACTAGCGGGCGTTTCTACAATGAGCAGTTCTTC	CASSQDPTSGRFYNEQFF
TRBJ2-7	.	.	TRBV4-1	TGCGCCAGCAGTCATCCCGGGATCCGCCTCGAGCAGTACTTC	CASSHPGIRLEQYF
TRBJ2-1	.	.	TRBV28	TGTGCCAGCAGTTCCGCCGCGACTGGAACCTACAATGAGCAGTTCTTC	CASSSAATGTYNEQFF
TRBJ2-3	.	.	TRBV6-2/TRBV6-3	TGTGCCACGCGCATAATCGAGCCAACAGATACGCAGTATTTT	CATRIIEPTDTQYF
TRBJ2-3	few	.	TRBV7-2	TGTGCCAGCAGCTTGCAGGGGACAGATACGCAGTATTTT	CASSLQGTDTQYF
TRBJ2-3	few	TRBD1	TRBV6-5	TGTGCCAGCAGCAGAACAGGGGAGCGCACAGATACGCAGTATTTT	CASSRTGERTDTQYF
TRBJ2-3	.	TRBD1	TRBV28	TGTGCCAGCAGTTTGTTCGGGACAGGGAGTCGAGATACGCAGTATTTT	CASSLFGTGSRDTQYF
TRBJ2-7	.	TRBD2	TRBV6-5	TGTGCCAGCAGTTACGACCCAAGCGGGAGGGCCAACGAGCAGTACTTC	CASSYDPSGRANEQYF
TRBJ2-7	few	TRBD2	TRBV20-1	TGCAGTGCTGGGCGGCTAGCGGGAAGCTACGAGCAGTACTTC	CSAGRLAGSYEQYF
TRBJ2-3	few	.	TRBV29-1	TGCAGCGTTGAAGGGGCTGGGGATACGCAGTATTTT	CSVEGAGDTQYF
TRBJ1-2	.	.	TRBV27	TGTGCCAGCACCACCGACCCGGGGGTGGGCTATGGCTACACCTTC	CASTTDPGVGYGYTF
TRBJ1-1	many	.	TRBV12-3/TRBV12-4	TGTGCCAGCAGCAAGACAGGGAACACTGAAGCTTTCTTT	CASSKTGNTEAFF
TRBJ1-1	.	.	TRBV11-2	TGTGCCAGCAGCTTTGAGGGGGTGATTAACACTGAAGCTTTCTTT	CASSFEGVINTEAFF
TRBJ1-2	few	.	TRBV28	TGTGCCAGCAGTTTAACGGGGGCAGGTGGCTACACCTTC	CASSLTGAGGYTF
TRBJ2-2	many	.	TRBV12-3/TRBV12-4	TGCGCCAGCAGCTTGGGCACCGGGGAGCTGTTTTTT	CASSLGTGELFF
TRBJ2-2	.	.	TRBV10-3	TGTGCCATGTTCGGACAGTCGAACACCGGGGAGCTGTTTTTT	CAMFGQSNTGELFF
TRBJ2-2	few	.	TRBV5-1	TGCGCCAGCAGCTCTAGACAGAGTAACACCGGGGAGCTGTTTTTT	CASSSRQSNTGELFF
TRBJ2-2	.	.	TRBV9	TGTGCCAGCAGCGTAGGCGCCGTTGGCTCCGGGGAGCTGTTTTTT	CASSVGAVGSGELFF
TRBJ2-1	.	.	TRBV20-1	TGCAGTGCTAGAGCACTTAGGTATACTAGCCTTTACAATGAGCAGTTCTTC	CSARALRYTSLYNEQFF
TRBJ2-3	.	TRBD2	TRBV7-2	TGTGCCAGCAGCACACGACTAGCGGTTTCCACGGATACGCAGTATTTT	CASSTRLAVSTDTQYF
TRBJ2-5	.	.	TRBV6-5	TGTGCCAGCAGTCGGCGCTCCCTCCAGACCCAGTACTTC	CASSRRSLQTQYF
TRBJ2-3	few	TRBD2	TRBV20-1	TGCAGTGCTAGAGATTGGCTAGCGGGAAGCACAGATACGCAGTATTTT	CSARDWLAGSTDTQYF
TRBJ2-6	few	.	TRBV28	TGTGCCAGCAGTTTAAGAGGGCTTGGGGCCAACGTCCTGACTTTC	CASSLRGLGANVLTF
TRBJ2-3	.	TRBD2	TRBV28	TGTGCCAGCATCCCAGCGGGAGCAGATACGCAGTATTTT	CASIPAGADTQYF
TRBJ2-7	.	.	TRBV28	TGTGCCAGCAGTTTGTCCGACAGCTCCTACGAGCAGTACTTC	CASSLSDSSYEQYF
TRBJ2-1	.	.	TRBV20-1	TGCAGTGCTAGAGATAGTAACGGTGGGAATGAGCAGTTCTTC	CSARDSNGGNEQFF
TRBJ2-2	many	TRBD2	TRBV6-5	TGTGCCAGCAGTCGCATGCTAGCGGGAGGCGCGGGCGGGGAGCTGTTTTTT	CASSRMLAGGAGGELFF
TRBJ2-7	many	.	TRBV28	TGTGCCAGCAGTTCGACCTCCTACGAGCAGTACTTC	CASSSTSYEQYF
TRBJ2-7	few	TRBD2	TRBV20-1	TGCAGTGCTTTTGCCGGGACTAGCTACGAGCAGTACTTC	CSAFAGTSYEQYF
TRBJ2-1	few	TRBD2	TRBV3-1	TGTGCCAGCAGCCCCCCCCCGGGACTAGCGTTGTTCTTC	CASSPPPGLALFF
TRBJ2-7	few	TRBD1	TRBV6-2/TRBV6-3	TGTGCCAGCAGCTACGGGACAGGGTTGTCCTACGAGCAGTACTTC	CASSYGTGLSYEQYF
TRBJ1-1	once	.	TRBV28	TGTGCCAGCAGCATACAGGGTGACACTGAAGCTTTCTTT	CASSIQGDTEAFF
TRBJ2-3	few	.	TRBV5-4	TGTGCCAGCAGCCCGGACTATAGCACAGATACGCAGTATTTT	CASSPDYSTDTQYF
TRBJ2-7	few	TRBD2	TRBV30	TGTGCCTGGAGTTTAGAACTAGCGGAACCCTCCTACGAGCAGTACTTC	CAWSLELAEPSYEQYF
TRBJ2-7	few	.	TRBV18	TGTGCCAGCTCACCTACAGGGACGGTGTTAACCTACGAGCAGTACTTC	CASSPTGTVLTYEQYF
TRBJ2-7	few	.	TRBV6-5	TGTGCCAGCAGTTATACCGACAGCGTCTCCTACGAGCAGTACTTC	CASSYTDSVSYEQYF